This T cell receptor (beta chain) was captured in a study of untreated major depressive disorder. Assay: immunoSEQ multiplex PCR; the TCRdb copy retains only in-frame clones and omits some. The data hold under 15,000 clones, with around nine tenths observed a single time. Worth noting for this clone: Its antigen is undetermined.

Trimming shortened V by 4 bases and J by 4 bases, and 16 bases separated the two germline ends. Germline CDR1 is SNHLY and CDR2 is FYNNEI. CDR3 length: 15 amino acids. Study-wide results and limits: Depressed patients' CD4+ T cells carried increased TRBV05-01 (Vbeta 5.1) usage versus control CD4+ T cells.

The sequence was obtained from a woman under 40 with major depressive disorder. Material for sequencing was CD4+ T cells from PBMCs. The rearrangement uses TRBV2 and TRBJ2-5; D is uncertain. The CDR3 loop is CASSVVRATRETQYF. The CDR3 nucleotides are TGTGCCAGCAGTGTAGTTCGGGCCACAAGAGAGACCCAGTACTTC.